This TCR beta chain was sequenced for a study of blood T cells in healthy people across ages. Whenever a sample was processed, at least 7 million PBMCs were isolated. With a J-beta primer mix and a sample-barcoded 5' primer, a second PCR ran roughly 6 to 11 cycles. TCRdb recomputed calls from the 5' RACE reads with MiXCR, one row per CDR3 protein. The sample holds about 1,400,000 distinct CDR3 sequences, around 55% seen once. CDR1 is DFQATT and CDR2 is SNEGSKA in the germline V gene (reference sequence). The length of the CDR3 is 12 residues. The ends were cut back, 2 bases at V and 8 bases at J, with 12 bases in the middle.

The receptor's source is a man younger than 35 in good health. The sequenced sample was blood. The chain recombines TRBV20-1 with TRBJ1-2; unclear D gene. The CDR3 bases are TGCAGTGCTAGATGGGGATTGGGAGGCTACACCTTC. Protein sequence: CSARWGLGGYTF.